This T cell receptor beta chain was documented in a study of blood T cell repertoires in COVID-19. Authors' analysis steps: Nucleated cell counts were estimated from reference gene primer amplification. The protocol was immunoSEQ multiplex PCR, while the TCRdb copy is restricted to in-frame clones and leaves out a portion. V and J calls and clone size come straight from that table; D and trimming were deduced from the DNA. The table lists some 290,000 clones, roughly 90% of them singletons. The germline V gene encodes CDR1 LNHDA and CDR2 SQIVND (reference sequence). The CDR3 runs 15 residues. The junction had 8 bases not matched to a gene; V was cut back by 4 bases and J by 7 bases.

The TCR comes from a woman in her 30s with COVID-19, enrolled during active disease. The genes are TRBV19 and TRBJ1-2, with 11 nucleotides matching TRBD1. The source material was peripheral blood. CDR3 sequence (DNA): TGTGCCAGTAGTACCCTTGGACAGGGGGCTAGTGGCTACACCTTC. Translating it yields CASSTLGQGASGYTF. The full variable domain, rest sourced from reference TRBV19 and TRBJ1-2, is DGGITQSPKYLFRKEGQNVTLSCEQNLNHDAMYWYRQDPGQGLRLIYYSQIVNDFQKGDIAEGYSVSREKKESFPLTVTSAQKNPTAFYLCASSTLGQGASGYTFGSGTRLTVV.